This T cell receptor (beta chain) was recorded in a study of cytomegalovirus exposure and HLA in healthy donors. In the study overall: The Caucasian-associated ancestry cluster contained 81% of the roughly 400 genotyped donors.

V shed 5 bases, J shed 9 bases, and the junction held 5 bases outside the gene matches. Germline V gives CDR1 LNHDA, CDR2 SQIVND (reference sequence). This CDR3 comprises 14 residues. PCR involved 60 Vbeta and 13 Jbeta primers. Here immunoSEQ multiplex PCR was the method, and the copy in TCRdb shows in-frame clones only, minus some. The sample includes roughly 140,000 clones, 76% of them seen just once. Broader study findings: The investigators catalogued under 200 TCR beta chains as cytomegalovirus-associated. The majority of TCR sequences were rare, yet some public TCRs appeared in many donors. Associated with HLA alleles at 0.05 false discovery rate in a later analysis were 17,000 or so TCR beta sequences.

Concerning this clone: The antigen is undetermined.

This sequence joins TRBV19 and TRBJ1-6; 9 bases align to TRBD1. The sequencing sample was made of PBMCs. The TCR originated in a young man in good health and CMV-seronegative. CDR3 DNA: TGTGCCAGTAGTCCGAGGGACAGGGTTTCACCCCTCCACTTT. Protein: CASSPRDRVSPLHF.